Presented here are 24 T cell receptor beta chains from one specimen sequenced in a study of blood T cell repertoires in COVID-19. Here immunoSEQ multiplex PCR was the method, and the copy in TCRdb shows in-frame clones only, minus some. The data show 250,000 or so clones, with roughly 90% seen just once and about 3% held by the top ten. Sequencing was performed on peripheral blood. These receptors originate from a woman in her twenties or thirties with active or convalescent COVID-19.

This chain's CDR3 is CASSYHRGPGDTIYF. CDR3 in DNA: TGTGCCAGCAGCTACCACAGGGGGCCAGGAGACACCATATATTTT. The chain joins TRBV7-2 to TRBJ1-3, with TRBD1 matching 9 bases. Trimming cost V 4 bases and J 8 bases; bases outside gene matches: 9. CDR3 length: 15 amino acids. The germline V gene has CDR1 SGHTA and CDR2 FQGNSA.

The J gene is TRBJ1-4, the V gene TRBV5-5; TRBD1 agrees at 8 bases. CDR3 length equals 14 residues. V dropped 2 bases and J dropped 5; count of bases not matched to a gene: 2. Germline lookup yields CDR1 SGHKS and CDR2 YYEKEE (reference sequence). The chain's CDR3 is CASSFRGQNEKLFF. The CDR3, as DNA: TGTGCCAGCAGCTTCAGGGGGCAGAATGAAAAACTGTTTTTT.

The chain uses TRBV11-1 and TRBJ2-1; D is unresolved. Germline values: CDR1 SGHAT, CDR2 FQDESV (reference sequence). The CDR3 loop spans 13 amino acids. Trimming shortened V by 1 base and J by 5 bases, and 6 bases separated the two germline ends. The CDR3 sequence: CASSLGPNNEQFF. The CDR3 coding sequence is TGTGCCAGCAGCTTAGGCCCTAACAATGAGCAGTTCTTC.

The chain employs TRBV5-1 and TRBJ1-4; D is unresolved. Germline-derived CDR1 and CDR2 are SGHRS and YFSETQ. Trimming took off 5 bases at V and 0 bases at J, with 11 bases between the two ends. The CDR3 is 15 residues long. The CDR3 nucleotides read TGCGCCAGCAGAGCCGGAGCCGCAACTAATGAAAAACTGTTTTTT. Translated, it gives CASRAGAATNEKLFF.

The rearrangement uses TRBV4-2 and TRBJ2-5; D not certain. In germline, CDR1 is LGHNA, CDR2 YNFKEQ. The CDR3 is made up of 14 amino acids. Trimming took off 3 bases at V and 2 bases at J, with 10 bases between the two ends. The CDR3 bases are TGTGCCAGCAGCCACCTACTTGAGCAAGAGACCCAGTACTTC. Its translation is CASSHLLEQETQYF.

The CDR3: CASSPATNEKLFF. The CDR3 DNA follows: TGTGCCAGTAGTCCTGCAACTAATGAAAAACTGTTTTTT. V and J are TRBV19 and TRBJ1-4, with no clear D. Germline lookup yields CDR1 LNHDA and CDR2 SQIVND (reference sequence). V was trimmed by 5 bases and J by 0 bases, leaving 4 bases between them. CDR3 length equals 13 residues.

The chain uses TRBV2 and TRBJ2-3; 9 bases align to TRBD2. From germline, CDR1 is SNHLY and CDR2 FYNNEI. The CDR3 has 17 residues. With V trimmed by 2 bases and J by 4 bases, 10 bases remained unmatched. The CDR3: CASSERVAGVLSDTQYF. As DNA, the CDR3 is TGTGCCAGCAGTGAAAGGGTAGCGGGGGTTTTATCAGATACGCAGTATTTT.

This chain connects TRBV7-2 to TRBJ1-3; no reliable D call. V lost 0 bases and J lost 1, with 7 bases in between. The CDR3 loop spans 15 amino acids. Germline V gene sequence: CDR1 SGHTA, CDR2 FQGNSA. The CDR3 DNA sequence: TGTGCCAGCAGCTTAGCGCTGAGTTCTGGAAACACCATATATTTT. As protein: CASSLALSSGNTIYF.

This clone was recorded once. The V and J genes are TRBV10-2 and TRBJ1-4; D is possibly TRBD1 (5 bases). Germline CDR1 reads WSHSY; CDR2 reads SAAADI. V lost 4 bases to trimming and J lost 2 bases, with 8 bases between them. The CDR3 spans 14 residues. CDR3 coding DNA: TGCGCCAGCAGTGCTGCAGGGACTAATGAAAAACTGTTTTTT. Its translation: CASSAAGTNEKLFF.

This CDR3 is CASSFGPDTQYF. The CDR3 DNA reads as TGTGCCAGCAGTTTTGGGCCAGATACGCAGTATTTT. The chain combines TRBV12-3 or TRBV12-4 with TRBJ2-3; no clear D gene. The CDR3 is made up of 12 amino acids. V was cut by 3 bases and J by 4 bases, with 5 bases left in between.

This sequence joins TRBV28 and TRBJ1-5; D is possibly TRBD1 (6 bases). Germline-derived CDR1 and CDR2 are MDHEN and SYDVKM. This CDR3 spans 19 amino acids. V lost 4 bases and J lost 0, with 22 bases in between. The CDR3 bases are TGTGCCAGCAGTTCCCGCCATCCGGACAGAGTATATAGCAATCAGCCCCAGCATTTT. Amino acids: CASSSRHPDRVYSNQPQHF.

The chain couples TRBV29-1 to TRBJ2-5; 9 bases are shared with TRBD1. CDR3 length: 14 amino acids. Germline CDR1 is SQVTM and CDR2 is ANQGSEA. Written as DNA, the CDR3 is TGCACCACGAAACAGGGGGCTAGGTCGGAGACCCAGTACTTC. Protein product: CTTKQGARSETQYF.

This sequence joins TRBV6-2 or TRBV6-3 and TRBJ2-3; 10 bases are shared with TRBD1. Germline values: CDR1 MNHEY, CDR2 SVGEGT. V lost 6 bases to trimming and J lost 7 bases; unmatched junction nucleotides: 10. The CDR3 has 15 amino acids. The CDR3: CASSLTTGGMNTQYF. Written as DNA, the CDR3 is TGTGCCAGCAGCTTGACGACAGGGGGCATGAATACGCAGTATTTT.

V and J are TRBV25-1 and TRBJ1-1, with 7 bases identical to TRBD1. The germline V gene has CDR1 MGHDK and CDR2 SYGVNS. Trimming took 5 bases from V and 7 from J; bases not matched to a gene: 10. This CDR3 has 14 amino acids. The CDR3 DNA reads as TGTGCCAGCAGTTCACGGACAGGTGAGATTGAAGCTTTCTTT. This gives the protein CASSSRTGEIEAFF.

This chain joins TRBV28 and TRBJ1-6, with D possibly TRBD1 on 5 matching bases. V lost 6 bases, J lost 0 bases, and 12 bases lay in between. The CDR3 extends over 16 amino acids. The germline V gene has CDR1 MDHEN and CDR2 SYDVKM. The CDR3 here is CASSLGQSSYNSPLHF. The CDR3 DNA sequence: TGTGCCAGCAGCCTCGGACAAAGCTCCTATAATTCACCCCTCCACTTT.

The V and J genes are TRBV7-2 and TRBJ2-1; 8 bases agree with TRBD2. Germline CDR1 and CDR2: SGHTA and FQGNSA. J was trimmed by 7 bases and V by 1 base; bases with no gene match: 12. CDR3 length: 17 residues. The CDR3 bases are TGTGCCAGCAGCTTAGGGGGGCACCTTAGCGGGGAAAATGAGCAGTTCTTC. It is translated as CASSLGGHLSGENEQFF.

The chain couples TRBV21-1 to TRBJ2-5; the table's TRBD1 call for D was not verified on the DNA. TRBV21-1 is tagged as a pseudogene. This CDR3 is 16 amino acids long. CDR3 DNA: TGTGCCAGCAGCAAAGCCAGGGTGGGGTACCAAGAGACCCAGTACTTC. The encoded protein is CASSKARVGYQETQYF.

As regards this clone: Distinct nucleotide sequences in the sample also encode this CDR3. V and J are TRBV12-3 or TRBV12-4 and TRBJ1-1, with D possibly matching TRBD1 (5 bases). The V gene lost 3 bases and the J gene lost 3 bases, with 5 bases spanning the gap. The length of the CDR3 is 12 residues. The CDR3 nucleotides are TGTGCCAGCAGTTTCAGGGACACTGAAGCTTTCTTT. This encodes CASSFRDTEAFF.

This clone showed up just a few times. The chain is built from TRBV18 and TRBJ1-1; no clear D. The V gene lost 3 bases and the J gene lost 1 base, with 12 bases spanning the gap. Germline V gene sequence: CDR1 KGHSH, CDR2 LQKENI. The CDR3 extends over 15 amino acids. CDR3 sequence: CASSPLQLRNTEAFF. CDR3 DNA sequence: TGTGCCAGCTCACCGCTACAGTTGAGGAACACTGAAGCTTTCTTT.

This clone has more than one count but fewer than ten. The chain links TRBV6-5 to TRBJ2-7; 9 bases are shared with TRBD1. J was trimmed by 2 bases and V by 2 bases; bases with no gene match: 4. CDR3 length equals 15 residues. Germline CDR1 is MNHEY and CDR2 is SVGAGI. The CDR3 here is CASSYRDRGTYEQYF. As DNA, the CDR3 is TGTGCCAGCAGTTACCGAGACAGGGGGACCTACGAGCAGTACTTC.

The CDR3: CASSLDRDYGYTF. The DNA of the CDR3 is TGTGCCAGCTCACTTGACAGGGACTATGGCTACACCTTC. The J gene is TRBJ1-2, the V gene TRBV18, with 7 bases that match TRBD1. This CDR3 spans 13 amino acids. Germline CDR1 reads KGHSH; CDR2 reads LQKENI. The V gene end was trimmed by 4 bases and the J gene end by 3 bases; junction bases not matched to a gene: 2.

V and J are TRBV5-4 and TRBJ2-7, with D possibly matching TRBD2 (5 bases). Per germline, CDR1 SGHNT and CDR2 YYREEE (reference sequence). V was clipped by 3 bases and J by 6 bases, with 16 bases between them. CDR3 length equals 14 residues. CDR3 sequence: CASSSGGPGREQYF. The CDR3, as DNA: TGTGCCAGCAGCTCCGGAGGTCCGGGCCGCGAGCAGTACTTC. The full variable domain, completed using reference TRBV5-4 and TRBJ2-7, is ETGVTQSPTHLIKTRGQQVTLRCSSQSGHNTVSWYQQALGQGPQFIFQYYREEENGRGNFPPRFSGLQFPNYSSELNVNALELDDSALYLCASSSGGPGREQYFGPGTRLTVT.

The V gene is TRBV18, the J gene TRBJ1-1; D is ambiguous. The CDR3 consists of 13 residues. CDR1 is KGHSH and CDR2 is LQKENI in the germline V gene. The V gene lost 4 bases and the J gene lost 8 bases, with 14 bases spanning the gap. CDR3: CASSRDSPREAFF. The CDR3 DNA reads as TGTGCCAGCTCACGAGATAGTCCCAGGGAAGCTTTCTTT.

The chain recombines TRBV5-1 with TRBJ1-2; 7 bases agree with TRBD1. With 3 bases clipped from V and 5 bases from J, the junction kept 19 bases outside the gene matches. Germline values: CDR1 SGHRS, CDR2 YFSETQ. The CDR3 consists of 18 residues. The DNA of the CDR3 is TGCGCCAGCAGCTCGGAACCTACCGGACAGGCTATTTGGTATGGCTACACCTTC. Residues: CASSSEPTGQAIWYGYTF.